This T cell receptor (beta chain) was captured in a study of tissue T cells after allogeneic stem cell transplantation. Method: immunoSEQ multiplex PCR; TCRdb's copy keeps in-frame clones and lacks some. The table has more than 45,000 clones, around 70% seen once. CDR3 length: 13 amino acids. The germline V gene has CDR1 SNHLY and CDR2 FYNGKV (reference sequence). V dropped 4 bases and J dropped 3; count of bases not matched to a gene: 0. Comment on this clone: The genes and germline here are from mouse. The CDR3 goes on 1 residue after the read ends, and that part is filled in from the germline J gene.

This chain links TRBV3 with TRBJ2-1; TRBD2 matches 7 bases. Material: sorted cells pooled from one or two spleens. The sequence was obtained from a pool of C57BL/6 mice in good health. CDR3 region: CASSWGGYAEQFF. The DNA read from the CDR3 is TGTGCCAGCAGCTGGGGGGGCTATGCTGAGCAGTTC.